This TCR beta chain derives from a study of shared clonotypes between healthy human individuals. In the study overall: Donors had three CD4 naive, three CD4 memory, two CD8 naive and one CD8 memory plate apiece. Study-wide points: Non-shared clonotypes showed lower generation probabilities than clonotypes common to all four donors. Donor clonotype sharing was expected to depend on sequencing depth.

Clones were sequenced by immunoSEQ multiplex PCR, and TCRdb holds only the in-frame ones, with some missing. Of millions of clones in the sample, 95% were seen once. V lost 0 bases, J lost 0 bases, and 6 bases lay in between. Per the germline V gene, CDR1 is GTSNPN and CDR2 is SVGIG (reference sequence). CDR3 size: 13 residues. On this clone itself: Its antigen remains unidentified. The sample holds other DNA sequences that translate to the same CDR3.

Sequenced input: naive CD4+ T cells sorted from blood. Described subset: CD45RA+ positively selected. V is TRBV30 and J is TRBJ2-7; D is perhaps TRBD1 or TRBD2 (5 bases each). The clonotype comes from a man younger than 35 in good health. In DNA form, the CDR3 reads TGTGCCTGGAGTGTAGGGACCTCCTACGAGCAGTACTTC. It codes for CAWSVGTSYEQYF.